The source of this TCR beta chain is a study of T cells in Graves' hyperthyroidism and ophthalmopathy. Amplification targeted TCR beta CDR3 regions from RNA transcripts. First-round RT-PCR with HTBI primers amplified the TCR CDR3 region. TCRdb recomputed calls from the multiplex PCR reads with MiXCR, one row per CDR3 protein. The sample lists a few hundred thousand distinct CDR3 sequences, approximately 18% occurring once. Whole-study findings and limits: Blood samples included most of the expanded thyroid clonotypes exceeding 0.001.

V lost 0 bases to trimming and J lost 1 base, with 7 bases between them. Germline lookup yields CDR1 SGHRS and CDR2 YFSETQ. The CDR3 is 15 amino acids. On this clonotype itself: The antigen is unknown.

This receptor was taken from a man in his forties or fifties with Graves' ophthalmopathy. The chain has TRBV5-1 and TRBJ2-2; D call uncertain. The sequencing sample was made of blood. The CDR3 nucleotides are TGCGCCAGCAGCTTGGAGGGAAGGAACACCGGGGAGCTGTTTTTT. Protein: CASSLEGRNTGELFF. The whole variable domain, remainder taken from reference TRBV5-1 and TRBJ2-2, is KAGVTQTPRYLIKTRGQQVTLSCSPISGHRSVSWYQQTPGQGLQFLFEYFSETQRNKGNFPGRFSGRQFSNSRSEMNVSTLELGDSALYLCASSLEGRNTGELFFGEGSRLTVL.